This T cell receptor beta chain was retrieved from a study of shared clonotypes between healthy human individuals. Study findings and constraints: On the whole, naive subsets had larger estimated richness than memory subsets had. Donors were few, which limited the genetic and exposure-history diversity represented.

Genomic DNA from each subset was divided evenly over several immunoSEQ plates. Produced via immunoSEQ multiplex PCR; TCRdb's table is partial and in-frame only. The sample contains roughly 2 million clones, almost 96% of which appear only once. Regarding this clone: The antigen is undetermined. The junction shows a germline mismatch at one end, possibly a read error.

CD4+ cells yielded CD45RA+ naive and CD45RA-negative memory subsets. The V gene's germline CDR1 is KGHSH and CDR2 LQKENI. The CDR3 runs 14 residues. The rearrangement links TRBV18 to TRBJ2-2; D may be TRBD1 (6 bases). Sequenced: naive CD4+ T cells sorted from blood. Stated subset: CD45RA+ positively selected. This clonotype was obtained from a man aged 18-30 years in good health. CDR3: CASSPGQNPGELFF. As DNA, the CDR3 is TGTGCCAGCTCGCCCGGACAGAACCCCGGGGAGCTGTTTTTT.